These 14 T cell receptor beta chains were sequenced from one sample in a study of blood T cell repertoires in COVID-19. Sequencing was performed with immunoSEQ multiplex PCR; in TCRdb, only in-frame clones are kept and a portion is missing. In the table there are about 260,000 clones, 86% of which are singletons. Source material: PBMCs or T cells enriched from blood (not recorded which). Receptors were obtained from a woman aged 50 to 60 who had recovered from COVID-19.

This clone was seen a single time. The J gene is TRBJ1-2, the V gene TRBV11-2; the D gene is possibly TRBD1 (5 bases). Germline CDR1 SGHAT, CDR2 FQNNGV. The CDR3 is 15 residues long. V was trimmed by 5 bases and J by 8 bases, leaving 21 bases between them. CDR3 amino acids: CASSPRVRKFGGYTF. For the CDR3, the DNA is TGTGCCAGCAGCCCCAGGGTACGGAAGTTCGGAGGCTACACCTTC.

The chain couples TRBV15 to TRBJ2-1, with 7 bases lining up with TRBD1. J was trimmed by 6 bases and V by 2 bases; bases with no gene match: 1. This CDR3 contains 13 residues. The V gene's germline CDR1 is LNHNV and CDR2 YYDKDF (reference sequence). The CDR3 DNA sequence: TGTGCCACCAGCAGAACAGGGGTCAATGAGCAGTTCTTC. It specifies CATSRTGVNEQFF.

This chain connects TRBV4-2 to TRBJ2-7, with D unclear. V was clipped by 1 base and J by 3 bases, with 7 bases between them. This CDR3 is 13 amino acids long. Looked up from germline, CDR1 is LGHNA and CDR2 is YNFKEQ. The CDR3 DNA is TGTGCCAGCAGCCAAGTAATGCGCTACGAGCAGTACTTC. It codes for CASSQVMRYEQYF.

The chain is built from TRBV7-9 and TRBJ2-5; 9 nucleotides align to TRBD2. The trim removed 5 bases at V and 4 bases at J, leaving 8 bases unmatched. Germline assignment: CDR1 SEHNR and CDR2 FQNEAQ (reference sequence). The CDR3 totals 15 residues. This CDR3 is CASSPPGSGGETQYF. The CDR3 DNA reads TGTGCCAGCAGCCCCCCGGGTAGCGGGGGAGAGACCCAGTACTTC. Combining the CDR3 with reference TRBV7-9 and TRBJ2-5 gives the whole variable domain DTGVSQNPRHKITKRGQNVTFRCDPISEHNRLYWYRQTLGQGPEFLTYFQNEAQLEKSRLLSDRFSAERPKGSFSTLEIQRTEQGDSAMYLCASSPPGSGGETQYFGPGTRLLVL.

This rearrangement joins TRBV29-1 to TRBJ2-3; a possible D gene is TRBD2 (6 bases). The CDR3 totals 13 residues. V was trimmed by 4 bases and J by 2 bases, leaving 10 bases between them. From germline, CDR1 is SQVTM and CDR2 ANQGSEA. As DNA, the CDR3 is TGCAGCGTTGGCGGCGGGGTCACAGATACGCAGTATTTT. This codes for CSVGGGVTDTQYF.

The CDR3: CASSTGQSGYTF. CDR3 sequence (DNA): TGTGCCAGCAGTACGGGACAGAGCGGCTACACCTTC. The chain couples TRBV6-5 to TRBJ1-2; 7 bases agree with TRBD1. Per germline, CDR1 MNHEY and CDR2 SVGAGI. The CDR3 consists of 12 residues. V trimming: 5 bases; J trimming: 8 bases; junction bases outside the gene matches: 5.

The chain couples TRBV7-6 to TRBJ1-2; the D is unclear. Trimming shortened V by 5 bases and J by 4 bases, and 14 bases separated the two germline ends. The CDR3 runs to 14 residues. From germline, CDR1 is SGHVS and CDR2 FNYEAQ. Here the CDR3 DNA reads TGTGCCAGCAGCAAGACCGCGGGTGGCTATGGCTACACCTTC. Translating gives CASSKTAGGYGYTF.

V gene TRBV27 combines with J gene TRBJ1-5, with 8 bases matching TRBD1. Germline V CDR1 and CDR2: MNHEY, SMNVEV (reference sequence). Trimming took 3 bases from V and 7 from J; bases not matched to a gene: 17. The length of the CDR3 is 18 residues. CDR3 sequence (DNA): TGTGCCAGCAGTTTCAACACTCCGACAGGACAGGGAGGACAGCCCCAGCATTTT. Encoded protein: CASSFNTPTGQGGQPQHF.

This sequence joins TRBV7-9 and TRBJ2-3; D perhaps matches TRBD2 (5 bases). Trimming took 0 bases from V and 6 from J, leaving 10 bases between them. CDR1 SEHNR and CDR2 FQNEAQ come from the germline V gene (reference sequence). This CDR3 spans 14 amino acids. For the CDR3, the DNA is TGTGCCAGCAGCTTAGCGAGGGAGATGGATACGCAGTATTTT. Protein: CASSLAREMDTQYF.

The chain recombines TRBV5-4 with TRBJ2-3; D is ambiguous. CDR3 length equals 15 residues. With 0 bases removed from V and 4 bases from J, the gap between germline ends came to 12 bases. Germline values: CDR1 SGHNT, CDR2 YYREEE (reference sequence). The DNA of the CDR3 is TGTGCCAGCAGCTTGGGCGGTGGCTACCCAGATACGCAGTATTTT. It is translated as CASSLGGGYPDTQYF.

The rearrangement uses TRBV28 and TRBJ1-5; D gene unclear. The V and J ends lost 3 bases and 8 bases respectively, with 8 bases between them. Germline V gene data show CDR1 as MDHEN and CDR2 as SYDVKM. CDR3 length: 12 amino acids. The CDR3 sequence is CASSFYGEPQHF. The CDR3 nucleotides read TGTGCCAGCAGTTTTTACGGGGAGCCCCAGCATTTT.

The chain is built from TRBV21-1 and TRBJ1-1; no DNA check was done on the table's D call, TRBD1. TRBV21-1 is a pseudogene locus. This CDR3 is 15 amino acids long. The CDR3 DNA is TGTGCCAGCAGCTCGCGAGCCCAGGGGGAAACTGAAGCTTTCTTT. This codes for CASSSRAQGETEAFF.

The CDR3 region is CASSSYSNTGELFF. For the CDR3, the DNA is TGCGCCAGCAGCTCATACTCGAACACCGGGGAGCTGTTTTTT. This chain links TRBV5-1 with TRBJ2-2; D remains ambiguous. CDR3 length: 14 residues. Per the germline V gene, CDR1 is SGHRS and CDR2 is YFSETQ. Trimming left V 3 bases short and J 0 bases short, with 6 bases between.

A single count supports this clone. The chain is built from TRBV6-5 and TRBJ2-2, with 8 bases identical to TRBD2. The CDR3 is 14 amino acids. Per germline, CDR1 MNHEY and CDR2 SVGAGI. Losses at the gene ends were 5 bases for V and 6 bases for J; bases not matched to a gene: 5. CDR3 bases: TGTGCCAGCAGTAGCGGGAGCGTCTCCGGGGAGCTGTTTTTT. Protein: CASSSGSVSGELFF.